This T cell receptor (beta chain) stems from a study of beta chain features in type 1 diabetes. As for the study in general: Sorted cells numbering some 110 million were examined across all samples.

CDR3 length: 13 amino acids. The germline gives CDR1 GTSNPN, CDR2 SVGIG (reference sequence). Deletions cut 7 bases from V and 0 bases from J, with 13 bases between. Findings of the study overall: PCR might preferentially amplify shorter templates, equally in patients and controls. Patients' naive, central memory and regulatory TCRB repertoires appeared more alike than those of healthy donors.

The investigators reverse transcribed all of the isolated RNA, so they sequenced expressed TCRB transcripts. Method: immunoSEQ multiplex PCR; TCRdb's copy keeps in-frame clones and lacks some. The table includes 400,000 to 550,000 clones, over 10% detected once. This clone turned up a few times. The target antigen is unknown. This chain links TRBV30 with TRBJ2-7; D ambiguous. The sample taken for sequencing was naive CD4+ T cells from blood. The TCR originated in a woman between 18 and 29 years old in good health. CDR3 sequence (DNA): TGTGCCTCCTCGCTAAAGAGCTCCTACGAGCAGTACTTC. Its protein product is CASSLKSSYEQYF.